The rows below give T cell receptor beta chains drawn from one sample of a study of cytomegalovirus exposure and HLA in healthy donors. TCRdb's copy holds only in-frame clones and misses some; the assay was immunoSEQ multiplex PCR. The data hold about 190,000 clones, with roughly 83% observed a single time. Sequencing input: PBMCs. The receptor set was obtained from a boy younger than 18 in good health and CMV-seronegative. Both conserved end residues are part of each CDR3. The order of the fields is clone size, V gene, CDR3 protein. Clone size is shown for a subset of rows, as once, few, many or a class of expanded clone.

>NA|TRBV27
CASTLTGGATEAFF
>once|TRBV7-3
CASSLGGQIGNYGYTF
>NA|TRBV7-7
CASSPSWGQPYNEQFF
>NA|TRBV5-1
CASSEARGYEQYF
>NA|TRBV2
CASSVGTDSYEQYF
>NA|TRBV7-9
CASSLVQGSTEAFF
>NA|TRBV5-4
CASSPGGSSYNSPLHF
>NA|TRBV5-1
CASSYDRGQRYEQYF
>NA|TRBV30
CAWTKALNQPQHF
>NA|TRBV28
CASSPHVGLAGFTDTQYF
>NA|TRBV20-1
CSGLDGNIQYF
>NA|TRBV6-5
CASSYSKTGRNTEAFF
>once|TRBV28
CASSPQTAQGRAFF
>NA|TRBV9
CASSVDVGSNQPQHF
>NA|TRBV6-1
CASSNRDSYEQYF
>NA|TRBV2
CASSELTVNQPQHF
>NA|TRBV10-3
CAIRKPSGGGDEQFF
>NA|TRBV5-1
CASSFQPGGELFF
>NA|TRBV10-3
CATQDRGEQETQYF
>NA|TRBV9
CASSPSGDRVNTEAFF
>NA|TRBV2
CASSGRTSGYNEQFF
>NA|TRBV5-1
CASSLWGGGGWAQFF
>NA|TRBV30
CAWTFRQGKGTEAFF
>NA|TRBV15
CATSRDKPQGAHQPQHF
>NA|TRBV27
CASSLSPNQPQHF
>NA|TRBV11-2
CASSLDLLAGGDNEQFF
>NA|TRBV9
CASSVFSGQQNTEAFF
>NA|TRBV5-6
CASTQTGQTNSNQPQHF
>NA|TRBV7-9
CASSSKSEISPEAFF
>NA|TRBV7-3
CASSLTGAEGNTIYF
>NA|TRBV29-1
CSVDLIQGGFYGYTF
>NA|TRBV2
CASSAVAGVPSGYEQYF